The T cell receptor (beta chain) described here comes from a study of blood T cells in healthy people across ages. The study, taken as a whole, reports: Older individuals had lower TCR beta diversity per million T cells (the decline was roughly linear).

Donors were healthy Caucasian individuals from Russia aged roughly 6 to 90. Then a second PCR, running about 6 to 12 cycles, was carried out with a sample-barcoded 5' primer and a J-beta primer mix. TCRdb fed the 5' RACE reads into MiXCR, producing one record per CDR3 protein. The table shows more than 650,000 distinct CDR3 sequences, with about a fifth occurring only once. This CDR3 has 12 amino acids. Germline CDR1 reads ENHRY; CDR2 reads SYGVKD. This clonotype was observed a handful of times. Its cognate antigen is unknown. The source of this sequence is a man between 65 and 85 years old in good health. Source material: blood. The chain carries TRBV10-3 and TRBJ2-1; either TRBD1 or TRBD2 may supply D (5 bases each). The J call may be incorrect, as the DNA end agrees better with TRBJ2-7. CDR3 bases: TGTGCCATCCGGGACCCAGCCAGCGAGCAGTACTTC. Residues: CAIRDPASEQYF.